This TCR beta chain was recovered during a study of T cell changes during pregnancy in multiple sclerosis (dated by TCRdb to about 2019). Notes on the research overall: Changes in the T cell repertoire over the course of pregnancy were examined in this study in women with multiple sclerosis.

This clone was observed once. Its antigen remains undetermined. No much larger clone is present one base from it, and per-base qualities are unavailable. CDR1 and CDR2 are drawn from the germline V gene (reference sequence): MNHEY, SMNVEV. From its cysteine to its phenylalanine, the CDR3 spans 14 amino acids. Here the CDR3 DNA is all that survives: 42 bases in frame from base 1. Unmatched junction bases come to 13, with V trimmed by 7 bases and J by 8 bases. Libraries were built with the immunoSEQ multiplex PCR assay. TCRdb's version of the immuneACCESS table is confined to in-frame rearrangements and falls short of the full clone set. An unresolved V gene accounts for under half of the shortfall where checked; the remainder is of unknown origin. Present in this sample are 75,000 to 95,000 clones, over 80% of which were seen just once. Approximately 2% of the sample is in the top ten clones.

This clonotype originated in a female donor with multiple sclerosis, enrolled in a pregnancy study. In this chain, TRBV27 is recombined with TRBJ1-2; the central 7 bases match TRBD1. The sequencing used peripheral blood, collected after pregnancy. The DNA sequence is as follows: TGTGCCAGCAAGCTAAAGGACAGGTTTGGGGGCTACACCTTC. Its protein reads: CASKLKDRFGGYTF.